Listed below are T cell receptor beta chains from one sample, sequenced in a study of identifying expanded T cells in peripheral blood. Sequenced by immunoSEQ multiplex PCR; TCRdb stores in-frame clones only, minus some. The sample includes more than 50,000 clones, approximately 83% seen only once; the top ten take about 18%. Sequencing was carried out using blood. The receptors were sampled from a person between 18 and 75 years old in good health. CDR3s include the opening cysteine and the closing phenylalanine or tryptophan. Each record gives: D gene, clone size, V gene, J gene, CDR3 DNA, CDR3 protein. The D gene is left open where the match is weak. Clone size is stated in some rows and not others, as once, few, many or a class when expanded.

>NA|NA|TRBV6-1|TRBJ2-2
TGTGCCAGCAGGGGGAGGTTAAGCACCGGGGAGCTGTTTTTT
CASRGRLSTGELFF
>TRBD1|NA|TRBV27|TRBJ2-1
TGTGCCAGCAGTTTAGGACAGGGCGGTGAGCAGTTCTTC
CASSLGQGGEQFF
>NA|NA|TRBV5-1|TRBJ1-2
TGCGCCAGCAGCCCAACAGGGAATAACTATGGCTACACCTTC
CASSPTGNNYGYTF
>NA|NA|TRBV6-1|TRBJ2-5
TGTGCCAGCAGTGAAAAAGTCCCGGGCCGGGGTGAGACCCAGTACTTC
CASSEKVPGRGETQYF
>NA|NA|TRBV14|TRBJ2-3
TGTGCCAGCAGAAAGACGAGGACTAGCACAGATACGCAGTATTTT
CASRKTRTSTDTQYF
>NA|NA|TRBV5-6|TRBJ2-2
TGTGCCAGCAGCCCTCGGGGGCGAGGAACCGGGGAGCTGTTTTTT
CASSPRGRGTGELFF
>TRBD1|NA|TRBV5-6|TRBJ1-2
TGTGCCAGCAGCTTATCCCCAGGGGGCGAGTATGGCTACACCTTC
CASSLSPGGEYGYTF
>NA|NA|TRBV19|TRBJ1-4
TGTGCCAGTAGTAAAAGGGCCTTGAGGATGGATACAACTAATGAAAAACTGTTTTTT
CASSKRALRMDTTNEKLFF
>NA|once|TRBV2|TRBJ2-1
TGTGCCAGCAGTGACCAGTACAATGAGCAGTTCTTC
CASSDQYNEQFF
>NA|NA|TRBV18|TRBJ1-2
TGTGCCAGCTCACCAGGGGCGGTCCGCTATGGCTACACCTTC
CASSPGAVRYGYTF
>NA|NA|TRBV5-4|TRBJ2-2
TGTGCCAGCAGCTTGGCCGGGGGTATCACCGGGGAGCTGTTTTTT
CASSLAGGITGELFF
>NA|once|TRBV19|TRBJ1-5
TGTGCCAGTAGTATGTCCAGTTTCAATCAGCCCCAGCATTTT
CASSMSSFNQPQHF
>NA|NA|TRBV28|TRBJ1-4
TGTGCCAGCAGTTTCAGATCAGGTGAAAAACTGTTTTTT
CASSFRSGEKLFF
>NA|NA|TRBV7-8|TRBJ1-1
TGTGCCAGCAGCTTAAGGGGACGCACTGAAGCTTTCTTT
CASSLRGRTEAFF